Below, one TCR beta chain is given with its context. This CDR3 contains 15 residues. Trimming removed 4 bases from V and 4 bases from J; junction bases left unmatched: 10. Germline-derived CDR1 and CDR2 are SGHTA and FQGTGA. Libraries were prepared by immunoSEQ multiplex PCR; TCRdb keeps only in-frame clonotypes and omits some of them. Here the sample spans some 260,000 clones, more than 75% being singletons. These data originate in a study of blood T cell repertoires in COVID-19. Across the whole study: Specimens from acute and convalescent COVID-19 originated in the United States, Italy and Spain. T cells, B-cell-depleted T cells, or PBMCs supplied cDNA or gDNA.

This clonotype originated in a woman aged 35 to 49 who had recovered from COVID-19. Source material: peripheral blood. The chain employs TRBV7-3 and TRBJ2-7; 7 bases match TRBD2. CDR3 DNA sequence: TGTGCCAGCAGCTCTAGTGGTCTAGCGGCTTACGAGCAGTACTTC. Translating it yields CASSSSGLAAYEQYF.